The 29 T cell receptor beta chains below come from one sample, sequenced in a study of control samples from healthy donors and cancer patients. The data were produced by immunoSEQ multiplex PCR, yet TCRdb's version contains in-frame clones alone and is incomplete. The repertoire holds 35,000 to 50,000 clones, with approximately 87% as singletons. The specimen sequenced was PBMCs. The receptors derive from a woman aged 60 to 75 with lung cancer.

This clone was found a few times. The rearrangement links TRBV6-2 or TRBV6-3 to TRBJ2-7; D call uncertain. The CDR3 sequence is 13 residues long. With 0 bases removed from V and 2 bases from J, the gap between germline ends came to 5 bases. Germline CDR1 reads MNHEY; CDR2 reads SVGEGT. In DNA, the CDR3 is TGTGCCAGCAGTTACTCTGGGGCCTACGAGCAGTACTTC. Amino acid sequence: CASSYSGAYEQYF.

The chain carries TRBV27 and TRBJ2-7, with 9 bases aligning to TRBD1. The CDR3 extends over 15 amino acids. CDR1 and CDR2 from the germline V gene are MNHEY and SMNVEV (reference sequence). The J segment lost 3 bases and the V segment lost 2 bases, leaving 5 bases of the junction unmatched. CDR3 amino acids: CASSLAGTGIYEQYF. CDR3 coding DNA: TGTGCCAGCAGTTTAGCGGGGACAGGGATCTACGAGCAGTACTTC.

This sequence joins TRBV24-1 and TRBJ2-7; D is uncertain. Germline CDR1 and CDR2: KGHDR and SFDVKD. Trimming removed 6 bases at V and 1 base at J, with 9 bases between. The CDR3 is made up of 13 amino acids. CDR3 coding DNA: TGTGCCACCAGTATGGGCAGTTCCTACGAGCAGTACTTC. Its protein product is CATSMGSSYEQYF.

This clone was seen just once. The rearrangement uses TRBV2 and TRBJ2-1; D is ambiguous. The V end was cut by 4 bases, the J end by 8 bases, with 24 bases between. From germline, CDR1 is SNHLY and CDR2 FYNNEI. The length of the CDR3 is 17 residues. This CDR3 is CASSANLGSSNVDEQFF. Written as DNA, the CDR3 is TGTGCCAGCAGTGCGAACCTGGGCTCCTCGAACGTAGATGAGCAGTTCTTC.

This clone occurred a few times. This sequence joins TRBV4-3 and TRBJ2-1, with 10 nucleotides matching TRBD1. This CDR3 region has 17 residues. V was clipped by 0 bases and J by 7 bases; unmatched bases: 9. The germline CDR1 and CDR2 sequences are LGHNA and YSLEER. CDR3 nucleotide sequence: TGCGCCAGCAGCCAAGATAAGTACGGACAGGGGGGGAATGAGCAGTTCTTC. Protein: CASSQDKYGQGGNEQFF.

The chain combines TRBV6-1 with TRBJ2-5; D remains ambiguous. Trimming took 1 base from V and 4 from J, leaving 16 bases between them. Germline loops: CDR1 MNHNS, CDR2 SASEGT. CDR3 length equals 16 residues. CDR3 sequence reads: CASSEDYSRLRETQYF. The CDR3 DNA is TGTGCCAGCAGTGAAGATTACAGTCGGTTGAGAGAGACCCAGTACTTC.

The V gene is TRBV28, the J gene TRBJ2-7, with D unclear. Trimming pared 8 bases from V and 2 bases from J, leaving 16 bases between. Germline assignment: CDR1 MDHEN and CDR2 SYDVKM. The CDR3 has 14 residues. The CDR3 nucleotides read TGTGCCAGCGGGCGAGCTGGGTTTACCTACGAGCAGTACTTC. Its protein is CASGRAGFTYEQYF.

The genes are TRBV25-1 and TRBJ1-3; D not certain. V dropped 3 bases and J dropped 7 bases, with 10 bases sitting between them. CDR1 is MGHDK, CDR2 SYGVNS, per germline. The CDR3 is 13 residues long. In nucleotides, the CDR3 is TGTGCCAGCAGTGATTATTTCGGTAACACCATATATTTT. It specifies CASSDYFGNTIYF.

The CDR3: CASRGRGVGGYTF. CDR3 DNA sequence: TGTGCCAGCAGGGGTCGGGGGGTCGGAGGCTACACCTTC. The chain joins TRBV12-3 or TRBV12-4 to TRBJ1-2; possible D gene TRBD1, 5 bases. This CDR3 spans 13 amino acids. Trimming removed 6 bases at V and 8 bases at J, with 16 bases between.

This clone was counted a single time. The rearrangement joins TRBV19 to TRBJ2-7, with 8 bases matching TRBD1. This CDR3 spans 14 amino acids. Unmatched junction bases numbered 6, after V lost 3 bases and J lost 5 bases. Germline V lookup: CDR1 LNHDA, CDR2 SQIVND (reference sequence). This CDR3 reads CASSIEGTGNEQYF. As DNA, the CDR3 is TGTGCCAGTAGTATCGAGGGGACAGGAAACGAGCAGTACTTC.

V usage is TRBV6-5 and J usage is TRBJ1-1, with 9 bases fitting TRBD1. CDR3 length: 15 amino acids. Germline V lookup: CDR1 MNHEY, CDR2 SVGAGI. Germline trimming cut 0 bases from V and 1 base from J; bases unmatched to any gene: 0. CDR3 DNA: TGTGCCAGCAGTTACTCGGGACAGGGGAACACTGAAGCTTTCTTT. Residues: CASSYSGQGNTEAFF.

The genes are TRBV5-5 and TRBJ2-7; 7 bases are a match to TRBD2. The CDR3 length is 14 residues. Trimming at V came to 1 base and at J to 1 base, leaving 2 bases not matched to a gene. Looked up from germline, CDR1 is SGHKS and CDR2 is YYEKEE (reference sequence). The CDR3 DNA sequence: TGTGCCAGCAGCTTGACTAGCGAATCCTACGAGCAGTACTTC. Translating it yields CASSLTSESYEQYF.

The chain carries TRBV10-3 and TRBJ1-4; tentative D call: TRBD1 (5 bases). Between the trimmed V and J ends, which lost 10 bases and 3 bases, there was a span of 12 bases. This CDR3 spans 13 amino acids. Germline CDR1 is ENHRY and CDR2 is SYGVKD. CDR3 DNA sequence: TGTGCCAGCACGACAGATCCTAATGAAAAACTGTTTTTT. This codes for CASTTDPNEKLFF.

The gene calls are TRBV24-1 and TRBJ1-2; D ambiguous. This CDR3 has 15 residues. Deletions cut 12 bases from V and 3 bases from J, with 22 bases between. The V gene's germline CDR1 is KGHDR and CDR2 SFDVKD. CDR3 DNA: TGTGCCTCGATCGAGGATTTCGACGGTGACTATGGCTACACCTTC. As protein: CASIEDFDGDYGYTF.

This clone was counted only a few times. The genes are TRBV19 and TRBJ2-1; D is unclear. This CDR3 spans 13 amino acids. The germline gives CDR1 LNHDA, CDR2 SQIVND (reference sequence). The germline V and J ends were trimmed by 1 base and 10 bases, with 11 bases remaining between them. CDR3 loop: CASSIGSGKEQFF. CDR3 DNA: TGTGCCAGTAGTATAGGTTCAGGAAAGGAGCAGTTCTTC.

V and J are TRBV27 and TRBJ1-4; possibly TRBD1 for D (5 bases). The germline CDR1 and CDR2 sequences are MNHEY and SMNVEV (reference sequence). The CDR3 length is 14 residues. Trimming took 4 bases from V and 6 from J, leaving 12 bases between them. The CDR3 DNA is TGTGCCAGCAGTTCAAGGGGAATTGATGAAAAACTGTTTTTT. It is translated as CASSSRGIDEKLFF.

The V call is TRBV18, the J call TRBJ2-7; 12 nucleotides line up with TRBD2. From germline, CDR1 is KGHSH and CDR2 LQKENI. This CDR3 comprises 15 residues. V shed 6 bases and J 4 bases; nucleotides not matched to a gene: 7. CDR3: CASSQLAGGRYEQYF. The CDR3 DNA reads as TGTGCCAGCTCGCAGCTAGCGGGAGGGCGTTACGAGCAGTACTTC.

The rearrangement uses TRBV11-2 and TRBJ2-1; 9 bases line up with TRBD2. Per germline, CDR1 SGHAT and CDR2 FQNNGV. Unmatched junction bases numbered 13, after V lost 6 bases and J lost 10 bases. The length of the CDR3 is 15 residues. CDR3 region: CASRLGAGGPWEQFF. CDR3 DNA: TGTGCCAGCAGACTAGGGGCGGGAGGGCCGTGGGAGCAGTTCTTC.

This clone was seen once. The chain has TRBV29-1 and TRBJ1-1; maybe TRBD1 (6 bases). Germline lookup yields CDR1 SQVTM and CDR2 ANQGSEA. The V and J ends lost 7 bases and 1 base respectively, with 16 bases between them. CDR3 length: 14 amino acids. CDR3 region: CSASPSTGNTEAFF. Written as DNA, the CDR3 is TGCAGCGCCTCTCCATCGACAGGGAACACTGAAGCTTTCTTT.

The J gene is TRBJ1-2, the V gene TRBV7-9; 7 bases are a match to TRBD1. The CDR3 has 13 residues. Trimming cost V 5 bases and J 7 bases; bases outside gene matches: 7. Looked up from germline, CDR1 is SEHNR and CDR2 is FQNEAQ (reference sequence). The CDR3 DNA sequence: TGTGCCAGCAGCCCCGGGACAGTCCCTGGCTACACCTTC. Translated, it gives CASSPGTVPGYTF.

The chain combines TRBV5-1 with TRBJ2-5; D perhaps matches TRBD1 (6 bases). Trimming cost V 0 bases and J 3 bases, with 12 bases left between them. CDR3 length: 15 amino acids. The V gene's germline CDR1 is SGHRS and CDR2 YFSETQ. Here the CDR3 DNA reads TGCGCCAGCAGCTTGGATGGGACACTCGAAGAGACCCAGTACTTC. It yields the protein CASSLDGTLEETQYF.

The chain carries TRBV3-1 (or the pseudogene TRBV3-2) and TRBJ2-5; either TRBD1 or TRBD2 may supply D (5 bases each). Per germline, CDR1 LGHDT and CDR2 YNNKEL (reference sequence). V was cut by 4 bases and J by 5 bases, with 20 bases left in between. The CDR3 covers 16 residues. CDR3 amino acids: CASSPLHRTRGETQYF. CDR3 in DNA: TGTGCCAGCAGCCCCCTCCACAGGACTCGCGGGGAGACCCAGTACTTC.

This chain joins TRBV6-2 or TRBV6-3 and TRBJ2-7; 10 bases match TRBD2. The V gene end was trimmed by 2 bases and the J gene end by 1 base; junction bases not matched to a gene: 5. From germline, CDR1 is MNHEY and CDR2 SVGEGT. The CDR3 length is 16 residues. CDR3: CASSYISGRPSYEQYF. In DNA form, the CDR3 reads TGTGCCAGCAGTTACATTAGCGGGAGGCCGTCCTACGAGCAGTACTTC.

The CDR3 DNA sequence: TGTGCCAGCAGTTTAGGCGAGTCTGGAAACACCATATATTTT. Its translation: CASSLGESGNTIYF. V and J are TRBV28 and TRBJ1-3; D is undetermined. V lost 2 bases and J 1 base, leaving 6 bases between the germline ends. The CDR3 has 14 residues. Per the germline V gene, CDR1 is MDHEN and CDR2 is SYDVKM.

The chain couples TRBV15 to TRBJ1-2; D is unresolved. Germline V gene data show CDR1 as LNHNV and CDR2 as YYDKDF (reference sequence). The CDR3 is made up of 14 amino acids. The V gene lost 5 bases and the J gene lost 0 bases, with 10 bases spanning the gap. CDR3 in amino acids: CATSPRSPNYGYTF. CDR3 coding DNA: TGTGCCACCAGCCCTCGGAGCCCTAACTATGGCTACACCTTC.

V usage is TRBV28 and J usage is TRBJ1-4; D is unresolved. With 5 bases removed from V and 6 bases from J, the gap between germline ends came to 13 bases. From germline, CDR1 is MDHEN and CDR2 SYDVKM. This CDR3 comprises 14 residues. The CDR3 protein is CASSLDVMDEKLFF. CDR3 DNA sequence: TGTGCCAGCAGTCTCGACGTTATGGATGAAAAACTGTTTTTT.

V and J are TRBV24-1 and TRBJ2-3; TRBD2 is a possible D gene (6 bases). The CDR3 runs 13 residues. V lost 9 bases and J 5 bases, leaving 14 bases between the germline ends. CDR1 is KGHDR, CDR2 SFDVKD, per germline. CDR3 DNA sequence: TGTGCCACCCGGGGGTCTTTAGAAGATACGCAGTATTTT. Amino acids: CATRGSLEDTQYF.

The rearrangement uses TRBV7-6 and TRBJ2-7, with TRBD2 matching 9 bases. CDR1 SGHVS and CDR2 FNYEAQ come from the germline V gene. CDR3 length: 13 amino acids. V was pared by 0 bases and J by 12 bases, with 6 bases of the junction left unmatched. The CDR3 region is CASSLARTSDLYF. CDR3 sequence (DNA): TGTGCCAGCAGCTTAGCACGGACTAGCGATCTGTACTTC.

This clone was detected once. CDR3 sequence reads: CAISDASGQTYEQYF. The CDR3 DNA reads as TGTGCCATCAGTGACGCTAGCGGGCAAACCTACGAGCAGTACTTC. The chain employs TRBV10-3 and TRBJ2-7; 8 positions match TRBD2. Germline CDR1 reads ENHRY; CDR2 reads SYGVKD. The CDR3 has 15 amino acids. V gave up 3 bases and J gave up 2 bases; unmatched junction bases: 6.